This section outlines one T cell receptor beta chain sequence together with its context. Germline trimming cut 5 bases from V and 4 bases from J; bases unmatched to any gene: 9. The CDR3 has 16 amino acids. CDR1 is LNHDA and CDR2 is SQIVND in the germline V gene (reference sequence). This sample was taken from a study of T cell responses to AZD1222 COVID-19 vaccine. Clones were read by immunoSEQ multiplex PCR, and TCRdb kept only the in-frame ones, dropping some. Found here are under 150,000 clones, roughly 89% of them singletons; the top ten hold around 10%. Specimen: peripheral blood, collected on day 0 of MenACWY control vaccination. The J gene is TRBJ1-5, the V gene TRBV19; 9 bases match TRBD1. The clonotype comes from an adult in good health. CDR3 DNA sequence: TGTGCCAGTAGTGGAGGGACAGGGCCCGGGAATCAGCCCCAGCATTTT. Translating it yields CASSGGTGPGNQPQHF.